The 32 T cell receptor beta chains below all came from one sample that was sequenced in a study of vaccination effects on CD4 cells after COVID-19. The repertoire was sequenced with immunoSEQ multiplex PCR; TCRdb's copy has only in-frame clones and lacks some. Of more than 45,000 clones in the sample, more than 60% were seen once. Which antigens these TCRs recognize remains unknown. The authors isolated CD4+ T cells after 10 days of culture. The material sequenced was CD4+ T cells from PBMCs cultured without peptide, taken before COVID-19 vaccination. These receptors all come from a human donor who received a COVID-19 vaccine.

This chain connects TRBV4-1 to TRBJ1-2; D is unclear. Germline V gene data show CDR1 as MGHRA and CDR2 as YSYEKL. The CDR3 loop spans 13 amino acids. The V end was cut by 6 bases, the J end by 7 bases, with 15 bases between. Written as DNA, the CDR3 is TGCGCCAGCAGTCGAGGGCTCGGCGGTGGCTACACCTTC. Translation: CASSRGLGGGYTF.

The chain joins TRBV7-3 to TRBJ2-1; D is perhaps TRBD1 or TRBD2 (5 bases each). Trimming took 3 bases from V and 6 from J, leaving 9 bases between them. CDR3 size: 13 residues. CDR1 and CDR2 from the germline V gene are SGHTA and FQGTGA. The CDR3 reads CASSFGGPNEQFF. The CDR3 bases are TGTGCCAGCAGCTTTGGGGGTCCCAATGAGCAGTTCTTC.

The chain recombines TRBV4-1 with TRBJ2-3; D is possibly TRBD1 (5 bases). Germline CDR1 is MGHRA and CDR2 is YSYEKL. V lost 1 base and J lost 2, with 13 bases in between. The CDR3 sequence is 16 residues long. The chain's CDR3 is CASSQVSGLATDTQYF. CDR3 DNA: TGCGCCAGCAGCCAAGTCTCAGGGTTGGCCACAGATACGCAGTATTTT.

In this sample, this clone turned up a few times. The rearrangement joins TRBV6-5 to TRBJ2-3; the D gene is possibly TRBD1 (5 bases). The V and J ends lost 2 bases and 0 bases respectively, with 9 bases between them. Germline CDR1 is MNHEY and CDR2 is SVGAGI. The CDR3 contains 15 residues. The CDR3 sequence is CASSYQAGSTDTQYF. The CDR3 coding sequence is TGTGCCAGCAGTTACCAGGCAGGGAGCACAGATACGCAGTATTTT.

The chain carries TRBV5-6 and TRBJ2-7; a possible D gene is TRBD1 (6 bases). V was shortened by 5 bases and J by 6 bases, with 18 bases between the two germline ends. The CDR3 has 14 residues. The germline CDR1 and CDR2 sequences are SGHDT and YYEEEE. CDR3 in DNA: TGTGCCAGCAGTCCTGGTCCAGGGGATCCCGAGCAGTACGTC. It is translated as CASSPGPGDPEQYV.

This clone was detected once. The rearrangement links TRBV28 to TRBJ1-6; TRBD1 matches at 8 bases. The V and J ends lost 6 bases and 9 bases, in that order; junction bases with no gene match: 4. Germline V gene data show CDR1 as MDHEN and CDR2 as SYDVKM. This CDR3 region has 13 residues. In DNA form, the CDR3 reads TGTGCCAGCAGAACCGGGACAGGTTCACCCCTCCACTTT. Translating gives CASRTGTGSPLHF.

The chain has TRBV30 and TRBJ2-5; D remains unclear. Germline-derived CDR1 and CDR2 are GTSNPN and SVGIG (reference sequence). CDR3 size: 12 residues. Deletions cut 2 bases from V and 4 bases from J, with 8 bases between. CDR3 bases: TGTGCCTGGAGTCGGCCCGGAGAGACCCAGTACTTC. It translates to CAWSRPGETQYF.

The rearrangement links TRBV6-2 or TRBV6-3 to TRBJ2-1, with 11 bases that match TRBD2. V trimming: 5 bases; J trimming: 1 base; junction bases outside the gene matches: 10. Germline assignment: CDR1 MNHEY and CDR2 SVGEGT. CDR3 size: 18 residues. CDR3 in amino acids: CASSPQPGLAGSYNEQFF. CDR3 bases: TGTGCCAGCAGTCCCCAACCCGGACTAGCGGGTTCCTACAATGAGCAGTTCTTC.

The chain couples TRBV27 to TRBJ1-1; D ambiguous. CDR3 length: 14 residues. The V gene's germline CDR1 is MNHEY and CDR2 SMNVEV (reference sequence). Between the trimmed V and J ends, which lost 4 bases and 1 base, there was a span of 10 bases. The CDR3 coding sequence is TGTGCCAGCAGTTCAGGATTTCAGAACACTGAAGCTTTCTTT. Residues: CASSSGFQNTEAFF.

This chain joins TRBV3-1 (or the pseudogene TRBV3-2) and TRBJ2-2; D is possibly TRBD1 (6 bases). Germline V gene sequence: CDR1 LGHDT, CDR2 YNNKEL (reference sequence). Trimming stripped 1 base from V and 5 bases from J, with 11 bases between. There are 15 residues in the CDR3. The CDR3 spells CASSQVTGRTGELFF. CDR3 coding DNA: TGTGCCAGCAGCCAAGTTACAGGGAGAACCGGGGAGCTGTTTTTT.

This chain connects TRBV12-5 to TRBJ1-3; D is undetermined. The CDR3 has 14 residues. Germline values: CDR1 LGHNT, CDR2 FRNRAP. V dropped 6 bases and J dropped 2 bases, with 11 bases sitting between them. CDR3 in DNA: TGTGCTAGTGGGGAACTCGGGCCTGGAAACACCATATATTTT. Its translation is CASGELGPGNTIYF.

The gene calls are TRBV7-9 and TRBJ2-5; a weak D match, TRBD2 (6 bases). This CDR3 comprises 16 residues. Trimming shortened V by 1 base and J by 0 bases, and 12 bases separated the two germline ends. Germline loops: CDR1 SEHNR, CDR2 FQNEAQ (reference sequence). Here the CDR3 reads CASSLGLGGYQETQYF. In DNA form, the CDR3 reads TGTGCCAGCAGCTTAGGTCTGGGGGGTTACCAAGAGACCCAGTACTTC.

The chain has TRBV5-1 and TRBJ1-1; 8 bases agree with TRBD1. V lost 3 bases and J lost 5; bases outside the gene matches: 6. Germline V gene data show CDR1 as SGHRS and CDR2 as YFSETQ. The CDR3 consists of 14 residues. The CDR3 sequence: CASSYGQGFTEAFF. CDR3 DNA sequence: TGCGCCAGCAGCTATGGACAGGGTTTTACTGAAGCTTTCTTT.

The rearrangement joins TRBV5-1 to TRBJ2-2; TRBD1 aligns across 7 bases. J gave up 6 bases and V 4 bases, and 6 bases lay outside the gene matches. The V gene's germline CDR1 is SGHRS and CDR2 YFSETQ. This CDR3 is 14 amino acids long. CDR3 sequence (DNA): TGCGCCAGCAGCAAAACGACAGGGCCCGGGGAGCTGTTTTTT. This sequence encodes CASSKTTGPGELFF.

The CDR3 DNA follows: TGTGCCAGCAGTATCCGGGACAGGACCACAGATACGCAGTATTTT. This gives the protein CASSIRDRTTDTQYF. This chain uses TRBV6-5 with TRBJ2-3; TRBD1 matches 8 bases. The length of the CDR3 is 15 residues. The germline V gene has CDR1 MNHEY and CDR2 SVGAGI. The trim removed 5 bases at V and 2 bases at J, leaving 6 bases unmatched.

The chain uses TRBV24-1 and TRBJ1-5; unclear D gene. The CDR3 has 17 amino acids. Germline V gene lookup returns CDR1 KGHDR and CDR2 SFDVKD. The V gene lost 5 bases and the J gene lost 1 base, with 17 bases spanning the gap. CDR3 nucleotide sequence: TGTGCCACCAGTGGATCCTCGGACTTTTCCAGCAATCAGCCCCAGCATTTT. It translates to CATSGSSDFSSNQPQHF.

The chain has TRBV6-5 and TRBJ2-1; 8 nucleotides agree with TRBD1. The CDR3 loop spans 15 amino acids. Germline CDR1 and CDR2: MNHEY and SVGAGI. J lost 9 bases, V lost 5 bases, and 12 bases had no gene match. The CDR3 DNA is TGTGCCAGCAGTCTGACCGGGACAGGTATTGGTGAGCAGTTCTTC. Its protein product is CASSLTGTGIGEQFF.

This chain joins TRBV6-4 and TRBJ2-6; D not certain. Trimming took 6 bases from V and 0 from J, leaving 3 bases between them. This CDR3 comprises 13 residues. CDR1 and CDR2 (germline): MRHNA, SNTAGT. The CDR3 DNA reads TGTGCCAGCAGAAACTCTGGGGCCAACGTCCTGACTTTC. It translates to CASRNSGANVLTF.

The rearrangement joins TRBV20-1 to TRBJ2-7; D gene ambiguous. Germline values: CDR1 DFQATT, CDR2 SNEGSKA (reference sequence). The CDR3 sequence is 11 residues long. V lost 1 base to trimming and J lost 6 bases, with 7 bases between them. CDR3 nucleotides: TGCAGTGCTAGAGCGGGTGGCGAGCAGTACGTC. Protein sequence: CSARAGGEQYV.

The rearrangement links TRBV18 to TRBJ1-2, with 9 positions matching TRBD1. CDR1 and CDR2 (germline): KGHSH, LQKENI. The ends lost 4 bases at V and 8 bases at J; junction bases unmatched: 8. The CDR3 contains 14 residues. CDR3 in DNA: TGTGCCAGCTCACAACAGGGGGCCTCGGAGGGCTACACCTTC. It codes for CASSQQGASEGYTF.

The chain combines TRBV4-1 with TRBJ2-3, with 7 bases lining up with TRBD1. This CDR3 spans 16 amino acids. V lost 0 bases and J lost 6; bases outside the gene matches: 9. Germline CDR1 MGHRA, CDR2 YSYEKL. The CDR3 reads CASSQDPGQPGDTQYF. CDR3 DNA sequence: TGCGCCAGCAGCCAAGACCCGGGACAGCCGGGGGATACGCAGTATTTT.

The V gene is TRBV5-6, the J gene TRBJ1-1, with 8 bases aligning to TRBD1. The trim removed 6 bases at V and 1 base at J, leaving 11 bases unmatched. The CDR3 totals 16 residues. The germline V gene has CDR1 SGHDT and CDR2 YYEEEE. The CDR3 sequence: CASTISGQATNTEAFF. CDR3 coding DNA: TGTGCCAGCACTATATCGGGACAGGCGACGAACACTGAAGCTTTCTTT.

The chain couples TRBV25-1 to TRBJ2-4, with D possibly matching TRBD2 (5 bases). The CDR3 runs to 14 residues. From germline, CDR1 is MGHDK and CDR2 SYGVNS. V shed 6 bases and J shed 2 bases, with 11 bases lying between them. The CDR3 sequence: CASSGPGTKNIQYF. For the CDR3, the DNA is TGTGCCAGCAGCGGGCCGGGGACCAAAAACATTCAGTACTTC.

This rearrangement joins TRBV27 to TRBJ2-3; TRBD2 matches at 12 bases. Germline values: CDR1 MNHEY, CDR2 SMNVEV (reference sequence). V gave up 5 bases and J gave up 3 bases; unmatched junction bases: 12. CDR3 length equals 18 residues. As DNA, the CDR3 is TGTGCCAGCAGTCCTTTGGCGCTAGCGGGGGGGCCGACAGATACGCAGTATTTT. Translating it yields CASSPLALAGGPTDTQYF.

This chain links TRBV5-8 with TRBJ2-5; D gene ambiguous. The length of the CDR3 is 14 residues. From germline, CDR1 is SGHTS and CDR2 YDEGEE. The germline V and J ends were trimmed by 0 bases and 1 base, with 7 bases remaining between them. The CDR3 region is CASSLGSGQETQYF. CDR3 coding DNA: TGTGCCAGCAGCTTGGGATCAGGCCAAGAGACCCAGTACTTC.

V is TRBV7-2 and J is TRBJ2-3, with D unresolved. V was shortened by 1 base and J by 4 bases, with 9 bases between the two germline ends. The CDR3 sequence is 14 residues long. The germline gives CDR1 SGHTA, CDR2 FQGNSA. The CDR3 DNA follows: TGTGCCAGCAGCTTAGTTCCACCGGCAGATACGCAGTATTTT. Translated: CASSLVPPADTQYF. The whole variable domain, remainder taken from reference TRBV7-2 and TRBJ2-3, is GAGVSQSPSNKVTEKGKDVELRCDPISGHTALYWYRQSLGQGLEFLIYFQGNSAPDKSGLPSDRFSAERTGGSVSTLTIQRTQQEDSAVYLCASSLVPPADTQYFGPGTRLTVL.

This clone was detected once. The chain is built from TRBV7-9 and TRBJ2-3, with 9 bases fitting TRBD1. The CDR3 has 17 residues. V trimming: 5 bases; J trimming: 0 bases; junction bases outside the gene matches: 9. Germline V CDR1 and CDR2: SEHNR, FQNEAQ (reference sequence). CDR3: CASSATNRGLSTDTQYF. DNA of the CDR3: TGTGCCAGCAGCGCCACGAACAGGGGGCTCAGCACAGATACGCAGTATTTT.

This clone came up once. J is TRBJ2-3 and V is TRBV7-3, with D possibly TRBD2 on 6 matching bases. V lost 2 bases, J lost 0 bases, and 9 bases lay in between. CDR1 is SGHTA and CDR2 is FQGTGA in the germline V gene. There are 15 residues in the CDR3. This chain's CDR3 is CASSLAGYSTDTQYF. The CDR3 DNA sequence: TGTGCCAGCAGCTTAGCGGGATATAGCACAGATACGCAGTATTTT. Full variable domain (remainder filled in from reference TRBV7-3 and TRBJ2-3): GAGVSQTPSNKVTEKGKYVELRCDPISGHTALYWYRQSLGQGPEFLIYFQGTGAADDSGLPNDRFFAVRPEGSVSTLKIQRTERGDSAVYLCASSLAGYSTDTQYFGPGTRLTVL.

This sequence joins TRBV14 and TRBJ2-4; the D gene is possibly TRBD1 (5 bases). V was pared by 0 bases and J by 5 bases, with 8 bases between. This CDR3 spans 14 amino acids. Germline CDR1 reads SGHDN; CDR2 reads FVKESK. The CDR3 coding sequence is TGTGCCAGCAGCCAAGACAGGGTCCAAAACATTCAGTACTTC. The encoded protein is CASSQDRVQNIQYF.

The chain recombines TRBV5-1 with TRBJ2-7; D remains ambiguous. The CDR3 covers 13 residues. CDR1 is SGHRS and CDR2 is YFSETQ in the germline V gene. Between the trimmed V and J ends, which lost 0 bases and 3 bases, there was a span of 7 bases. CDR3 bases: TGCGCCAGCAGCTTGGGGGGTAACTACGAGCAGTACGTC. This gives the protein CASSLGGNYEQYV.

The chain recombines TRBV4-1 with TRBJ2-2; 8 bases are shared with TRBD1. The CDR3 totals 16 residues. Germline CDR1 MGHRA, CDR2 YSYEKL. V was pared by 1 base and J by 4 bases, with 5 bases of the junction left unmatched. The CDR3 protein is CASSQVGRGLTGELFF. Here the CDR3 DNA reads TGCGCCAGCAGCCAAGTCGGCAGGGGGCTCACCGGGGAGCTGTTTTTT.

The rearrangement links TRBV6-6 to TRBJ2-7, with D tentatively TRBD1 (5 bases). Per germline, CDR1 MNHNY and CDR2 SVGAGI (reference sequence). This CDR3 is built from 13 residues. The V gene lost 0 bases and the J gene lost 6 bases, with 9 bases spanning the gap. CDR3 loop: CASSYSPQAEQYV. In DNA form, the CDR3 reads TGTGCCAGCAGTTACTCTCCACAGGCCGAGCAGTACGTC.